Shown below are 20 T cell receptor beta chains from a single sample sequenced in a study of blood T cell repertoires in COVID-19. Measured with immunoSEQ multiplex PCR; TCRdb has only the in-frame clones, and not every one. This sample has fewer than 300,000 clones, with 75% to 90% found just once. Sequenced: peripheral blood. These receptors were collected from a woman in her thirties or forties who had recovered from COVID-19.

The chain recombines TRBV9 with TRBJ2-1; TRBD1 agrees at 11 bases. The CDR3 is 17 residues long. Unmatched junction bases numbered 6, after V lost 4 bases and J lost 0 bases. The germline CDR1 and CDR2 sequences are SGDLS and YYNGEE. CDR3 residues: CASSLGQGGISYNEQFF. The CDR3 nucleotides read TGTGCCAGCAGCTTGGGACAGGGGGGGATCTCCTACAATGAGCAGTTCTTC.

V usage is TRBV3-1 (or the pseudogene TRBV3-2) and J usage is TRBJ1-6; tentatively, D is TRBD1 (5 bases). The CDR3 contains 13 residues. Germline V gene data show CDR1 as LGHDT and CDR2 as YNNKEL (reference sequence). Trimming pared 1 base from V and 11 bases from J, leaving 9 bases between. This CDR3 is CASSQVRVAPLHF. CDR3 nucleotides: TGTGCCAGCAGCCAAGTCAGGGTGGCACCCCTCCACTTT.

The chain uses TRBV6-5 and TRBJ1-1; TRBD1 is a possible D gene (6 bases). The CDR3 totals 15 residues. Germline CDR1 is MNHEY and CDR2 is SVGAGI. The V end was cut by 2 bases, the J end by 0 bases, with 10 bases between. This chain's CDR3 is CASSYHRTVNTEAFF. The CDR3, as DNA: TGTGCCAGCAGTTACCACCGGACAGTGAACACTGAAGCTTTCTTT.

The chain uses TRBV2 and TRBJ2-7; 12 bases match TRBD1. The junction had 9 bases not matched to a gene; V was cut back by 1 base and J by 2 bases. Germline values: CDR1 SNHLY, CDR2 FYNNEI. The CDR3 is made up of 18 amino acids. CDR3 sequence reads: CASSEVGRGDRGPYEQYF. CDR3 nucleotide sequence: TGTGCCAGCAGTGAAGTGGGAAGAGGGGACAGGGGGCCCTACGAGCAGTACTTC.

This clone was seen a few times. The chain joins TRBV7-8 to TRBJ1-1; 7 nucleotides match TRBD1. The ends lost 2 bases at V and 1 base at J; junction bases unmatched: 4. The CDR3 sequence is 15 residues long. Germline V gene sequence: CDR1 SGHVS, CDR2 FQNEAQ. CDR3 amino acids: CASSLRWTGNTEAFF. CDR3 in DNA: TGTGCCAGCAGCTTACGATGGACAGGGAACACTGAAGCTTTCTTT.

The chain has TRBV5-4 and TRBJ1-1; D may be TRBD1 (5 bases). The V end was cut by 2 bases, the J end by 4 bases, with 15 bases between. Germline V gene data show CDR1 as SGHNT and CDR2 as YYREEE (reference sequence). This CDR3 is 15 amino acids long. This chain's CDR3 is CASSFFGGEGTEAFF. DNA for the CDR3: TGTGCCAGCAGCTTTTTTGGGGGGGAGGGCACTGAAGCTTTCTTT.

The chain carries TRBV7-9 and TRBJ2-5; tentative D call: TRBD2 (6 bases). The V end was cut by 5 bases, the J end by 5 bases, with 12 bases between. This CDR3 is 13 amino acids long. The germline V gene encodes CDR1 SEHNR and CDR2 FQNEAQ (reference sequence). The CDR3 coding sequence is TGTGCCAGCAGCCCGACGGGGAGGGAGACCCAGTACTTC. Translating gives CASSPTGRETQYF. The variable domain in full, with the rest retrieved from reference TRBV7-9 and TRBJ2-5, is DTGVSQNPRHKITKRGQNVTFRCDPISEHNRLYWYRQTLGQGPEFLTYFQNEAQLEKSRLLSDRFSAERPKGSFSTLEIQRTEQGDSAMYLCASSPTGRETQYFGPGTRLLVL.

The V call is TRBV7-8, the J call TRBJ1-1; D is possibly TRBD1 (5 bases). Germline V lookup: CDR1 SGHVS, CDR2 FQNEAQ. With 3 bases removed from V and 4 bases from J, the gap between germline ends came to 15 bases. The CDR3 extends over 15 amino acids. This CDR3 reads CASSFHPGGGTEAFF. Written as DNA, the CDR3 is TGTGCCAGCAGCTTTCACCCGGGCGGGGGCACTGAAGCTTTCTTT.

This chain uses TRBV7-8 with TRBJ1-5, with D unresolved. The germline gives CDR1 SGHVS, CDR2 FQNEAQ. V was trimmed by 1 base and J by 6 bases, leaving 7 bases between them. CDR3 length: 13 amino acids. The CDR3 sequence is CASSLGAGQPQHF. CDR3 nucleotide sequence: TGTGCCAGCAGCTTAGGTGCGGGTCAGCCCCAGCATTTT.

The V gene is TRBV30, the J gene TRBJ2-7; the D gene is possibly TRBD2 (6 bases). The CDR3 has 13 residues. Looked up from germline, CDR1 is GTSNPN and CDR2 is SVGIG (reference sequence). Trimming took off 2 bases at V and 4 bases at J, with 12 bases between the two ends. The CDR3 spells CAWSKGAGYEQYF. The DNA of the CDR3 is TGTGCCTGGAGTAAAGGCGCGGGATACGAGCAGTACTTC.

This chain uses TRBV5-5 with TRBJ1-6; 8 bases are shared with TRBD1. This CDR3 is built from 15 residues. V shed 0 bases and J 9 bases; nucleotides not matched to a gene: 5. Germline CDR1 SGHKS, CDR2 YYEKEE (reference sequence). CDR3 amino acids: CASSLAGQGGSPLHF. The CDR3, as DNA: TGTGCCAGCAGCTTGGCTGGACAGGGTGGTTCACCCCTCCACTTT.

CDR3 protein: CASSRVLGELFF. The CDR3 DNA follows: TGTGCCAGCAGTAGAGTTCTCGGGGAGCTGTTTTTT. The chain carries TRBV28 and TRBJ2-2; D is ambiguous. Deletions cut 5 bases from V and 7 bases from J, with 8 bases between. This CDR3 has 12 residues. Germline values: CDR1 MDHEN, CDR2 SYDVKM.

The rearrangement links TRBV12-5 to TRBJ2-2; 8 nucleotides match TRBD2. This CDR3 region has 15 residues. V trimming: 4 bases; J trimming: 2 bases; junction bases outside the gene matches: 3. Germline CDR1 reads LGHNT; CDR2 reads FRNRAP. The DNA for the CDR3 is TGTGCTAGTGGTTCACGGGGGGGAAACACCGGGGAGCTGTTTTTT. Amino acids: CASGSRGGNTGELFF.

The gene calls are TRBV9 and TRBJ2-1, with 9 bases identical to TRBD2. Germline V lookup: CDR1 SGDLS, CDR2 YYNGEE. J was trimmed by 4 bases and V by 3 bases; bases with no gene match: 8. The CDR3 consists of 16 residues. The CDR3 DNA reads TGTGCCAGCAGCGGGGGACAGACTAGCGGTTACAATGAGCAGTTCTTC. Translated: CASSGGQTSGYNEQFF.

The rearrangement links TRBV11-2 to TRBJ1-1; D gene uncertain. Per germline, CDR1 SGHAT and CDR2 FQNNGV. The CDR3 spans 12 residues. Trimming took off 2 bases at V and 6 bases at J, with 7 bases between the two ends. CDR3 nucleotide sequence: TGTGCCAGCAGCTTAACGCAGGCTGAAGCTTTCTTT. Residues: CASSLTQAEAFF.

The rearrangement uses TRBV6-5 and TRBJ1-2; D gene ambiguous. V was clipped by 2 bases and J by 6 bases, with 13 bases between them. Germline V CDR1 and CDR2: MNHEY, SVGAGI. There are 14 residues in the CDR3. The CDR3 here is CASSYRDLGNGYTF. Here the CDR3 DNA reads TGTGCCAGCAGTTACCGCGACTTGGGTAATGGCTACACCTTC.

This sequence joins TRBV6-5 and TRBJ2-3; possible D gene TRBD2, 7 bases. The CDR3 sequence is 14 residues long. The germline CDR1 and CDR2 sequences are MNHEY and SVGAGI. Trimming pared 2 bases from V and 6 bases from J, leaving 12 bases between. The CDR3: CASSYRGGGDTQYF. In DNA form, the CDR3 reads TGTGCCAGCAGTTACCGCGGGGGCGGGGATACGCAGTATTTT.

This rearrangement joins TRBV7-9 to TRBJ1-1; maybe TRBD1 (6 bases). Trimming took 5 bases from V and 2 from J, leaving 24 bases between them. Per the germline V gene, CDR1 is SEHNR and CDR2 is FQNEAQ (reference sequence). CDR3 length: 18 residues. CDR3 nucleotide sequence: TGTGCCAGCAGCCCACTGGGGGGGGCGACAGTTATTAACACTGAAGCTTTCTTT. Residues: CASSPLGGATVINTEAFF.

This clone appeared a few times. The chain employs TRBV2 and TRBJ2-1; 9 bases are a match to TRBD2. CDR1 is SNHLY and CDR2 is FYNNEI in the germline V gene. The CDR3 has 15 amino acids. V lost 3 bases to trimming and J lost 7 bases; unmatched junction nucleotides: 7. The CDR3 protein is CASSEMRGGSNEQFF. The DNA for the CDR3 is TGTGCCAGCAGTGAGATGCGGGGGGGCTCGAATGAGCAGTTCTTC.

This clone showed up just once. This chain links TRBV2 with TRBJ1-6, with 7 nucleotides matching TRBD1. The CDR3 has 14 amino acids. J lost 10 bases, V lost 8 bases, and 11 bases had no gene match. Germline V lookup: CDR1 SNHLY, CDR2 FYNNEI. The CDR3 sequence: CASGGQESRSPLHF. For the CDR3, the DNA is TGTGCCAGCGGCGGACAGGAAAGTAGATCACCCCTCCACTTT.